There are many counts of the clone carrying this TCR beta chain. The sample is drawn from a study of tumor and adjacent non-tumor tissue in lung cancer. No cell sorting was done before RNA was extracted from the tissue. This non-tumor lung sample came from over 3 cm beyond the tumor edge. Germline CDR1 and CDR2: MGHRA and YSYEKL. The CDR3 sequence is 14 residues long. The trim removed 3 bases at V and 8 bases at J, leaving 7 bases unmatched. A modified ARM-PCR protocol with three rounds of nested PCR amplified TCRbeta. TCRdb itself ran the multiplex PCR reads through MiXCR, one entry per CDR3 protein. This sample carries about 100,000 distinct CDR3 sequences, 65% of them seen once, and the ten largest clones take roughly a fifth.

The chain carries TRBV4-1 and TRBJ2-1; 7 bases line up with TRBD2. The sequencing input was distant non-tumor lung tissue. The clonotype originates from a man aged 25 to 40 with non-small cell lung cancer. This CDR3 is CASSHRLAGDEQFF. CDR3 nucleotide sequence: TGCGCCAGCAGCCACAGACTAGCTGGAGATGAGCAGTTCTTC.